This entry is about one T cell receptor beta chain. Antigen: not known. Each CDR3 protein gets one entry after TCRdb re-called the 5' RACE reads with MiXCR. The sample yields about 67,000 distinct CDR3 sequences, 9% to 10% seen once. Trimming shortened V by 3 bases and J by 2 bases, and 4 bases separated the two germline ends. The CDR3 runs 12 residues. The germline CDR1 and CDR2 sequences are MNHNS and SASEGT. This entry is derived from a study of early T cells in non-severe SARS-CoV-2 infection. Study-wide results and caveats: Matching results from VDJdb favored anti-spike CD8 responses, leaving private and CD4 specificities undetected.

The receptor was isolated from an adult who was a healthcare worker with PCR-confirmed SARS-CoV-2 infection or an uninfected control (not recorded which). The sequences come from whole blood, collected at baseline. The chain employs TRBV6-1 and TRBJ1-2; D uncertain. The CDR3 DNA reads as TGTGCCAGCAGTGACATCAACTATGGCTACACCTTC. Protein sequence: CASSDINYGYTF.